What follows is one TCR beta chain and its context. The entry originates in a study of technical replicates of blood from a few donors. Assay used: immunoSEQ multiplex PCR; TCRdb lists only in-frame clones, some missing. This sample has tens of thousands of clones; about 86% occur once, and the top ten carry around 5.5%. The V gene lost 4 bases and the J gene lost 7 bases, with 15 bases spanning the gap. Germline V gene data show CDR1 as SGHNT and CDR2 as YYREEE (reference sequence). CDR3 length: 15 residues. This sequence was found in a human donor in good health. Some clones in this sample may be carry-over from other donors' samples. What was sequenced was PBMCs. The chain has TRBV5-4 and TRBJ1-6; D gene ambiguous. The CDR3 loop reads CASSLRSGPNSPLHF. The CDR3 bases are TGTGCCAGCAGCCTACGATCGGGTCCAAATTCACCCCTCCACTTT.